A single sample gave rise to the 18 T cell receptor beta chains below, sequenced in a study of cytomegalovirus exposure and HLA in healthy donors. 60 Vbeta and 13 Jbeta primers were used in PCR. Profiling relied on immunoSEQ multiplex PCR, and the TCRdb table lists in-frame clones only, not all of them. Among roughly 180,000 clones listed, 77% were seen once. The sequenced sample was PBMCs. The receptors come from a woman under 40 in good health and CMV-seropositive.

This clone was counted a single time. The chain couples TRBV27 to TRBJ1-1; D might be TRBD1 (6 bases). The V and J ends lost 5 bases and 1 base respectively, with 14 bases between them. Germline loops: CDR1 MNHEY, CDR2 SMNVEV (reference sequence). This CDR3 region has 15 residues. CDR3 nucleotides: TGTGCCAGCAGTAAAACCGGGACAACGAACACTGAAGCTTTCTTT. Its protein is CASSKTGTTNTEAFF.

The V call is TRBV30, the J call TRBJ2-2, with D perhaps TRBD2 (6 bases). Trimming removed 5 bases at V and 5 bases at J, with 15 bases between. The CDR3 spans 14 residues. The germline CDR1 and CDR2 sequences are GTSNPN and SVGIG (reference sequence). The CDR3, as DNA: TGTGCCTGGGACCTGGGACTCGCAACCGGGGAGCTGTTTTTT. It yields the protein CAWDLGLATGELFF. Combining the CDR3 with reference TRBV30 and TRBJ2-2 gives the whole variable domain SQTIHQWPATLVQPVGSPLSLECTVEGTSNPNLYWYRQAAGRGLQLLFYSVGIGQISSEVPQNLSASRPQDRQFILSSKKLLLSDSGFYLCAWDLGLATGELFFGEGSRLTVL.

The V call is TRBV7-8, the J call TRBJ2-7; no clear D. The CDR3 spans 14 residues. Germline assignment: CDR1 SGHVS and CDR2 FQNEAQ. With 4 bases removed from V and 5 bases from J, the gap between germline ends came to 15 bases. CDR3 loop: CASSSSQAVDEQYF. In DNA form, the CDR3 reads TGTGCCAGCAGCTCGTCCCAGGCAGTCGACGAGCAGTACTTC.

This sequence joins TRBV13 and TRBJ2-7, with 8 positions matching TRBD2. J was trimmed by 3 bases and V by 5 bases; bases with no gene match: 15. The CDR3 is made up of 17 amino acids. Germline CDR1 is PRHDT and CDR2 is FYEKMQ (reference sequence). The CDR3: CASSPQLVAGGNYEQYF. Here the CDR3 DNA reads TGTGCCAGCAGCCCCCAGTTAGTCGCGGGAGGCAACTACGAGCAGTACTTC.

This chain links TRBV27 with TRBJ2-1, with 8 nucleotides matching TRBD2. Trimming removed 5 bases from V and 3 bases from J; junction bases left unmatched: 12. This CDR3 has 17 amino acids. The germline V gene has CDR1 MNHEY and CDR2 SMNVEV (reference sequence). The CDR3 bases are TGTGCCAGCAGTCCCCTTTTTGTTAGCGGGATCTACAATGAGCAGTTCTTC. Its translation is CASSPLFVSGIYNEQFF.

The rearrangement links TRBV6-4 to TRBJ1-5; D gene ambiguous. Germline V gene sequence: CDR1 MRHNA, CDR2 SNTAGT. The CDR3 runs 13 residues. Deletions cut 3 bases from V and 6 bases from J, with 9 bases between. CDR3 region: CASSESRFQPQHF. The CDR3 coding sequence is TGTGCCAGCAGTGAGTCCAGATTTCAGCCCCAGCATTTT.

This clone was detected only once. This chain links TRBV7-2 with TRBJ1-2; 9 nucleotides align to TRBD1. Germline CDR1 and CDR2: SGHTA and FQGNSA. The CDR3 covers 14 residues. The ends lost 5 bases at V and 8 bases at J; junction bases unmatched: 9. The CDR3 protein is CASSKQGAVGGYTF. In DNA form, the CDR3 reads TGTGCCAGCAGCAAACAGGGGGCAGTCGGGGGCTACACCTTC.

This clone was counted only a few times. The chain joins TRBV5-1 to TRBJ2-7, with D possibly being TRBD2 (5 bases). This CDR3 comprises 15 residues. Germline V lookup: CDR1 SGHRS, CDR2 YFSETQ. Trimming took off 0 bases at V and 0 bases at J, with 10 bases between the two ends. CDR3 sequence: CASSLDIGSSYEQYF. CDR3 DNA sequence: TGCGCCAGCAGCTTGGACATTGGGAGCTCCTACGAGCAGTACTTC.

This chain uses TRBV28 with TRBJ2-4; TRBD1 matches 7 bases. Unmatched junction bases numbered 12, after V lost 7 bases and J lost 3 bases. This CDR3 spans 16 amino acids. Germline V gives CDR1 MDHEN, CDR2 SYDVKM. Here the CDR3 reads CASTSGDSKDKNIQYF. CDR3 bases: TGTGCCAGCACCTCTGGGGACAGTAAGGACAAAAACATTCAGTACTTC.

This clone appeared a few times. V gene TRBV7-2 combines with J gene TRBJ2-7; 11 bases are shared with TRBD2. The CDR3 runs 16 residues. V shed 4 bases, J shed 6 bases, and the junction held 11 bases outside the gene matches. CDR1 is SGHTA, CDR2 FQGNSA, per germline. CDR3 bases: TGTGCCAGCAGCTCCCACCGACTAGCGGGAATGATCGAGCAGTACTTC. Its translation is CASSSHRLAGMIEQYF.

V gene TRBV4-1 combines with J gene TRBJ1-4; 12 nucleotides agree with TRBD1. The CDR3 covers 19 residues. Per germline, CDR1 MGHRA and CDR2 YSYEKL. The V gene end was trimmed by 5 bases and the J gene end by 6 bases; junction bases not matched to a gene: 16. The CDR3: CASSLRGTGTGGSYEKLFF. CDR3 bases: TGCGCCAGCAGCTTAAGGGGTACCGGGACAGGGGGCTCTTATGAAAAACTGTTTTTT.

The rearrangement uses TRBV2 and TRBJ2-7, with TRBD2 matching over 12 bases. Per the germline V gene, CDR1 is SNHLY and CDR2 is FYNNEI. J lost 9 bases, V lost 8 bases, and 14 bases had no gene match. This CDR3 region has 15 residues. CDR3 residues: CASPGTSGLLEGQYF. DNA of the CDR3: TGTGCCAGCCCCGGGACTAGCGGGTTGTTAGAAGGGCAGTACTTC.

J is TRBJ2-3 and V is TRBV29-1, with 7 bases that match TRBD2. CDR3 length: 17 residues. Germline V CDR1 and CDR2: SQVTM, ANQGSEA. V shed 4 bases, J shed 6 bases, and the junction held 19 bases outside the gene matches. The CDR3 DNA is TGCAGCGTTGCGGTTTCGGGCTCTAGCGGTCCCGTGGATACGCAGTATTTT. This gives the protein CSVAVSGSSGPVDTQYF.

The rearrangement uses TRBV18 and TRBJ2-7, with 9 bases identical to TRBD1. Germline trimming cut 5 bases from V and 2 bases from J; bases unmatched to any gene: 10. This CDR3 contains 16 residues. The V gene's germline CDR1 is KGHSH and CDR2 LQKENI. The CDR3, as DNA: TGTGCCAGCTCATTCTCCCCGGGACAGGGACCCTACGAGCAGTACTTC. Translated, it gives CASSFSPGQGPYEQYF.

The chain carries TRBV4-1 and TRBJ2-7; 11 bases are a match to TRBD2. The junction had 2 bases not matched to a gene; V was cut back by 4 bases and J by 3 bases. Germline V gene lookup returns CDR1 MGHRA and CDR2 YSYEKL. CDR3 length equals 14 residues. The CDR3 loop is CASSRGTSGYEQYF. The CDR3 nucleotides are TGCGCCAGCAGCCGCGGGACTAGCGGCTACGAGCAGTACTTC.

A few counts support this clone. This rearrangement joins TRBV6-6 to TRBJ1-5, with 7 positions matching TRBD1. The germline CDR1 and CDR2 sequences are MNHNY and SVGAGI (reference sequence). The V gene end was trimmed by 7 bases and the J gene end by 3 bases; junction bases not matched to a gene: 9. This CDR3 is 15 amino acids long. CDR3 sequence: CASNPTGPTNQPQHF. Written as DNA, the CDR3 is TGTGCCAGCAACCCGACAGGGCCCACCAATCAGCCCCAGCATTTT.

CDR3 region: CSAAGQFF. Here the CDR3 DNA reads TGCAGTGCCGCCGGGCAGTTCTTC. The genes are TRBV20-1 and TRBJ2-1; D remains ambiguous. Germline CDR1 is DFQATT and CDR2 is SNEGSKA (reference sequence). CDR3 length: 8 amino acids. Between the trimmed V and J ends, which lost 6 bases and 12 bases, there was a span of 6 bases.

V and J are TRBV5-5 and TRBJ2-7; D unresolved. This CDR3 comprises 17 residues. The ends were cut back, 3 bases at V and 2 bases at J, with 21 bases in the middle. Germline CDR1 is SGHKS and CDR2 is YYEKEE (reference sequence). CDR3: CASSWAFMSASPYEQYF. CDR3 bases: TGTGCCAGCAGCTGGGCTTTCATGTCGGCAAGCCCCTACGAGCAGTACTTC.